Listed here are 17 T cell receptor beta chains from one sample, sequenced in a study of T cells after yellow fever vaccination. TCRdb itself ran the 5' RACE reads through MiXCR, one entry per CDR3 protein. The sample includes under 700,000 distinct CDR3 sequences, about a sixth seen only once; the top ten take roughly 17%. Material: PBMCs, obtained 5 to 6 days after the first yellow fever vaccination. The source is a man between 18 and 29 years old who received the YFV17D yellow fever vaccine.

This clonotype was detected a few times. This chain connects TRBV29-1 to TRBJ1-1; D uncertain. V dropped 4 bases and J dropped 8 bases, with 11 bases sitting between them. This CDR3 is 11 amino acids long. The germline V gene encodes CDR1 SQVTM and CDR2 ANQGSEA. The CDR3: CSVVLVGEAFF. The CDR3 DNA is TGCAGCGTTGTGTTGGTCGGGGAAGCTTTCTTT.

There are a few counts of this clonotype. This rearrangement joins TRBV7-9 to TRBJ1-4; 7 nucleotides align to TRBD1. V lost 5 bases to trimming and J lost 2 bases; unmatched junction nucleotides: 2. CDR1 and CDR2 (germline): SEHNR, FQNEAQ (reference sequence). The CDR3 totals 14 residues. CDR3 residues: CASSGTDTNEKLFF. The CDR3 nucleotides read TGTGCCAGCAGCGGGACAGATACTAATGAAAAACTGTTTTTT.

This clonotype was observed a few times. The chain combines TRBV6-1 with TRBJ2-3; a possible D gene is TRBD1 (7 bases). Germline CDR1 is MNHNS and CDR2 is SASEGT. The CDR3 length is 16 residues. V was clipped by 5 bases and J by 4 bases, with 19 bases between them. In DNA form, the CDR3 reads TGTGCCAGCAGTCCCTGGTTGCCAGGGGGGCCAGATACGCAGTATTTT. Protein: CASSPWLPGGPDTQYF.

This clonotype was detected only once. The chain is built from TRBV19 and TRBJ2-5; D unclear. The V and J ends lost 0 bases and 1 base respectively, with 3 bases between them. Looked up from germline, CDR1 is LNHDA and CDR2 is SQIVND (reference sequence). The length of the CDR3 is 13 residues. CDR3: CASSIDFQETQYF. The DNA of the CDR3 is TGTGCCAGTAGTATAGATTTCCAAGAGACCCAGTACTTC.

A note on this clonotype: The junction and the germline gene differ at one end; a read error may be behind it. The rearrangement uses TRBV29-1 and TRBJ1-2; D call uncertain. The germline V gene encodes CDR1 SQVTM and CDR2 ANQGSEA. CDR3 length: 12 amino acids. This CDR3 is CSVGLPGRQASF. The CDR3 region has the DNA TGCAGCGTTGGTCTACCCGGCAGACAAGCAAGTTTC. Full variable domain (rest looked up from reference TRBV29-1 and TRBJ1-2): SAVISQKPSRDICQRGTSLTIQCQVDSQVTMMFWYRQQPGQSLTLIATANQGSEATYESGFVIDKFPISRPNLTFSTLTVSNMSPEDSSIYLCSVGLPGRQASFGSGTRLTVV.

The chain carries TRBV6-5 and TRBJ1-1, with unresolved D. The CDR3 covers 15 residues. Germline loops: CDR1 MNHEY, CDR2 SVGAGI. V dropped 1 base and J dropped 3 bases, with 12 bases sitting between them. In DNA, the CDR3 is TGTGCCAGCAGTTACTTGGCATTCCAGGACACTGAAGCTTTCTTT. Its translation: CASSYLAFQDTEAFF.

A few counts support this clonotype. V and J are TRBV5-1 and TRBJ1-6; a possible D gene is TRBD1 (5 bases). Germline CDR1 and CDR2: SGHRS and YFSETQ. The CDR3 loop spans 15 amino acids. Trimming pared 2 bases from V and 5 bases from J, leaving 11 bases between. The CDR3 loop reads CASSFGDVDNSPLHF. The CDR3 DNA sequence: TGCGCCAGCAGCTTCGGGGACGTTGATAATTCACCCCTCCACTTT.

The V and J genes are TRBV12-3 or TRBV12-4 and TRBJ1-1; 8 positions agree with TRBD1. Unmatched junction bases numbered 7, after V lost 2 bases and J lost 5 bases. The CDR3 has 15 residues. CDR3 residues: CASSLTRQGATEAFF. CDR3 DNA: TGTGCCAGCAGTTTAACGAGGCAGGGGGCTACTGAAGCTTTCTTT.

This clonotype was picked up a small number of times. The V call is TRBV6-2 or TRBV6-3, the J call TRBJ2-1, with 10 bases lining up with TRBD2. The germline CDR1 and CDR2 sequences are MNHEY and SVGEGT. Germline trimming cut 0 bases from V and 6 bases from J; bases unmatched to any gene: 2. CDR3 size: 15 residues. The CDR3 DNA follows: TGTGCCAGCAGTTACTCGGCTAGCGGGGGCAATGAGCAGTTCTTC. This translates into CASSYSASGGNEQFF.

This clonotype was seen only a few times. The V call is TRBV12-3 or TRBV12-4, the J call TRBJ2-5; no definite D call. Trimming left V 0 bases short and J 5 bases short, with 19 bases between. This CDR3 has 17 amino acids. The CDR3 loop reads CASSLADWTGMVETQYF. The CDR3 DNA follows: TGTGCCAGCAGTTTAGCCGACTGGACCGGCATGGTGGAGACCCAGTACTTC.

This clonotype has more than one count but fewer than ten. This chain connects TRBV11-2 to TRBJ2-2; D tentatively reads TRBD1 or TRBD2 (7 bases each). Trimming removed 5 bases from V and 4 bases from J, with 17 bases in between. CDR1 and CDR2 from the germline V gene are SGHAT and FQNNGV. CDR3 length equals 16 residues. In DNA, the CDR3 is TGTGCCAGCAGCCTCCAGGGGGGGGCTGTCACCGGGGAGCTGTTTTTT. Protein sequence: CASSLQGGAVTGELFF.

The chain couples TRBV4-1 to TRBJ2-6; the D is unclear. The CDR3 loop spans 15 amino acids. CDR1 is MGHRA, CDR2 YSYEKL, per germline. V lost 1 base and J lost 2, with 6 bases in between. Here the CDR3 DNA reads TGCGCCAGCAGCCAAGCGCCGGCTGGGGCCAACGTCCTGACTTTC. Translated: CASSQAPAGANVLTF.

This clonotype has just a few counts. The V gene is TRBV10-3, the J gene TRBJ1-6; 8 bases are shared with TRBD1. V was pared by 0 bases and J by 8 bases, with 6 bases of the junction left unmatched. The CDR3 runs to 16 residues. The germline gives CDR1 ENHRY, CDR2 SYGVKD. The chain's CDR3 is CAISESTGAADSPLHF. DNA of the CDR3: TGTGCCATCAGTGAGTCGACAGGGGCCGCAGATTCACCCCTCCACTTT.

This clonotype was observed a few times. V and J are TRBV20-1 and TRBJ2-5, with 8 bases fitting TRBD1. The CDR3 runs 15 residues. The V gene end was trimmed by 5 bases and the J gene end by 0 bases; junction bases not matched to a gene: 8. Germline V gives CDR1 DFQATT, CDR2 SNEGSKA (reference sequence). The CDR3 loop is CSASHDRGNQETQYF. The CDR3 DNA is TGCAGTGCTTCCCACGACAGGGGAAACCAAGAGACCCAGTACTTC.

This clonotype was found once. V is TRBV29-1 and J is TRBJ2-7; D is perhaps TRBD1 (6 bases). Per the germline V gene, CDR1 is SQVTM and CDR2 is ANQGSEA. The CDR3 is made up of 13 amino acids. Trimming stripped 3 bases from V and 3 bases from J, with 12 bases between. The CDR3 sequence is CSVEPGENYEQYF. The CDR3 DNA reads TGCAGCGTTGAGCCAGGGGAAAACTACGAGCAGTACTTC.

This clonotype showed up just a few times. The rearrangement joins TRBV4-3 to TRBJ2-5; 12 bases map to TRBD2. This CDR3 is 17 amino acids long. Germline V gene sequence: CDR1 LGHNA, CDR2 YSLEER. Germline trimming cut 4 bases from V and 9 bases from J; bases unmatched to any gene: 15. CDR3: CASSLYLPSGGAVAQYF. In DNA form, the CDR3 reads TGCGCCAGCAGCCTCTATCTTCCTAGCGGGGGGGCGGTGGCCCAGTACTTC.

The V call is TRBV28, the J call TRBJ1-1; D gene ambiguous. Trimming cost V 1 base and J 8 bases, with 8 bases left between them. Germline V gene data show CDR1 as MDHEN and CDR2 as SYDVKM. The CDR3 has 12 amino acids. The CDR3 region is CASSLYQVEAFF. The CDR3 nucleotides read TGTGCCAGCAGTTTATACCAGGTCGAAGCTTTCTTT.